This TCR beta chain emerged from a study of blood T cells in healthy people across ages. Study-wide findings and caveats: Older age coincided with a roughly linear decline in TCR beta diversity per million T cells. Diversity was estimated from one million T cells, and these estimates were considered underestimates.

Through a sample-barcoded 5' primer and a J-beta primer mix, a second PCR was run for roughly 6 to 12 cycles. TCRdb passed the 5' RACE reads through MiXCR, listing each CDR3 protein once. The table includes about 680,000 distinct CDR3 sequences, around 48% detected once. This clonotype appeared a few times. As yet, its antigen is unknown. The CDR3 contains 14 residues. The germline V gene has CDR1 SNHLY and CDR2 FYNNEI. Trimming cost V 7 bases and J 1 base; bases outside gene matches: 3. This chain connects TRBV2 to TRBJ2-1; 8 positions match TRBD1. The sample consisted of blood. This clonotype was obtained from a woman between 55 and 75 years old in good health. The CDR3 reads CASKGTGSYNEQFF. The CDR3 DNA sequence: TGTGCCAGCAAGGGGACAGGATCCTACAATGAGCAGTTCTTC.